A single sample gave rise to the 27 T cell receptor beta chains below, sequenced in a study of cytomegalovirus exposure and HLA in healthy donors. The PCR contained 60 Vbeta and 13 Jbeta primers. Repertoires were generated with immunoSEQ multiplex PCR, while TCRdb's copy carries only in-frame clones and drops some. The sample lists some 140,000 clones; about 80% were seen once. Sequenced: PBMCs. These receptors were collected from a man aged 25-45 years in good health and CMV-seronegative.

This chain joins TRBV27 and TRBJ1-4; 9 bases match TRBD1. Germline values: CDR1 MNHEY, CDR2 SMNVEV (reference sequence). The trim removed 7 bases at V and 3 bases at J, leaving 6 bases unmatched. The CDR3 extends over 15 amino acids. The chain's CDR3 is CASTLTGGPNEKLFF. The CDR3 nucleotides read TGTGCCAGCACGCTGACAGGGGGTCCTAATGAAAAACTGTTTTTT.

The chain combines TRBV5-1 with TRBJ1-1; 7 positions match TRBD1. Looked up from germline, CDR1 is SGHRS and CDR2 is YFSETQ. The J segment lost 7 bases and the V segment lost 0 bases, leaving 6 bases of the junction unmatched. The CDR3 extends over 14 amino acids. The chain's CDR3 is CASSLDLGQSEAFF. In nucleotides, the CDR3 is TGCGCCAGCAGCTTGGATCTGGGACAGAGTGAAGCTTTCTTT.

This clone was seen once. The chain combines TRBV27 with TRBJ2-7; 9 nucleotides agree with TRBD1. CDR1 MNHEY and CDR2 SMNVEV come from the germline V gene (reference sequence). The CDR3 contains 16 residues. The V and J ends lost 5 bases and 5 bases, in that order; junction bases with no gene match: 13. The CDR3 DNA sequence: TGTGCCAGCAGTACTATACAGGGGGCCGGGTCCCACGAGCAGTACTTC. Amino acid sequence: CASSTIQGAGSHEQYF.

CDR3 in DNA: TGTGCCAGCTCACCCGCGCAGGGCCCCGGGGAGCTGTTTTTT. Its translation: CASSPAQGPGELFF. The chain carries TRBV18 and TRBJ2-2, with D tentatively TRBD1 (5 bases). The CDR3 is made up of 14 amino acids. Germline CDR1 and CDR2: KGHSH and LQKENI. The V end lost 3 bases, the J end lost 6 bases, and 11 bases lay between the germline ends. Full variable domain (remainder filled in from reference TRBV18 and TRBJ2-2): NAGVMQNPRHLVRRRGQEARLRCSPMKGHSHVYWYRQLPEEGLKFMVYLQKENIIDESGMPKERFSAEFPKEGPSILRIQQVVRGDSAAYFCASSPAQGPGELFFGEGSRLTVL.

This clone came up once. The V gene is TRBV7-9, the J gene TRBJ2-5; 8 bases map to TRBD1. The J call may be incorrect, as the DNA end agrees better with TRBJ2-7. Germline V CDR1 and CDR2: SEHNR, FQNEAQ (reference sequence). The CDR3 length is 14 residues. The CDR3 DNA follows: TGTGCCAGCAGCCAGACAGGGGATACGTACGAGCAGTACTTC. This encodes CASSQTGDTYEQYF.

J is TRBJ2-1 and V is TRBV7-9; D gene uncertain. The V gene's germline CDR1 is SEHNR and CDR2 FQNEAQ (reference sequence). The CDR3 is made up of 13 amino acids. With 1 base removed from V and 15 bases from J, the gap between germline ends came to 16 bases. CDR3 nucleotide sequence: TGTGCCAGCAGCTTAGATGATCAGTATGTGTGGTTCTTC. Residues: CASSLDDQYVWFF.

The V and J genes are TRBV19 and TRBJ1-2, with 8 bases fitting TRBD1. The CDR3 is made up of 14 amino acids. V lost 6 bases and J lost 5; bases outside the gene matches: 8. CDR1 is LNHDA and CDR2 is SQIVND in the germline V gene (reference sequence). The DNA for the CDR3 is TGTGCCAGTAGCCCAGGACAGGGCTTTTATGGCTACACCTTC. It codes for CASSPGQGFYGYTF.

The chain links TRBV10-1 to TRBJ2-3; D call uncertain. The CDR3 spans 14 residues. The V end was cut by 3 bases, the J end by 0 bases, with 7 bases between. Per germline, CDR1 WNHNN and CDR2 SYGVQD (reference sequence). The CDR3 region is CASSDGHSTDTQYF. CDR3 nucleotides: TGCGCCAGCAGTGATGGGCATAGCACAGATACGCAGTATTTT.

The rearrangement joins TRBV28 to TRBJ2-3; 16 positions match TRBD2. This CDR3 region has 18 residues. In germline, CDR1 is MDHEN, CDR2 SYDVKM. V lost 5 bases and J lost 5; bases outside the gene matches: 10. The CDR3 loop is CASSSGTGLAGGLDTQYF. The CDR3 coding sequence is TGTGCCAGCAGTAGCGGGACGGGACTAGCGGGAGGGTTAGATACGCAGTATTTT. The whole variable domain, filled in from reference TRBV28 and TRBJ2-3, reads DVKVTQSSRYLVKRTGEKVFLECVQDMDHENMFWYRQDPGLGLRLIYFSYDVKMKEKGDIPEGYSVSREKKERFSLILESASTNQTSMYLCASSSGTGLAGGLDTQYFGPGTRLTVL.

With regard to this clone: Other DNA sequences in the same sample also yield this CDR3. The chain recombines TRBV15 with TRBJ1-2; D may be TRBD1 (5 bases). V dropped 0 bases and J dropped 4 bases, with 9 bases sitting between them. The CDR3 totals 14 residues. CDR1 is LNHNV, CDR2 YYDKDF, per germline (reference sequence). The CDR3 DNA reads TGTGCCACCAGCAGAGATCGCGGGGCCTATGGCTACACCTTC. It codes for CATSRDRGAYGYTF.

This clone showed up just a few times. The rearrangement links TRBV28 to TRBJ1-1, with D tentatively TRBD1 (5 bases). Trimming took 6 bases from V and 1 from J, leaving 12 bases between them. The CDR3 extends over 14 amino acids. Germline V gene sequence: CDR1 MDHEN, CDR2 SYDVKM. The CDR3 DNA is TGTGCCAGCAGCCCCTCGACAGCGAACACTGAAGCTTTCTTT. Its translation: CASSPSTANTEAFF.

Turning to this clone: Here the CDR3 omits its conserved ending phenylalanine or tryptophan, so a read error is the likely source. CDR3 protein: CASRGQGRRRESYEQYL. CDR3 DNA sequence: TGTGCCAGCAGGGGACAGGGTAGAAGGCGGGAGAGTTACGAGCAGTACCTC. This sequence joins TRBV7-8 and TRBJ2-7; 9 nucleotides agree with TRBD1. CDR3 length equals 17 residues. Trimming cost V 6 bases and J 4 bases; bases outside gene matches: 16. Germline V gives CDR1 SGHVS, CDR2 FQNEAQ.

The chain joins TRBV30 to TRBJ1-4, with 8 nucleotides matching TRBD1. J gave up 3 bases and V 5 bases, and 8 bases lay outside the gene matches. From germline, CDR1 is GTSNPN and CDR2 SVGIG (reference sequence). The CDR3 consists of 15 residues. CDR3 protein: CAWGQGASANEKLFF. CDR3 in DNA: TGTGCCTGGGGCCAGGGGGCGAGCGCTAATGAAAAACTGTTTTTT.

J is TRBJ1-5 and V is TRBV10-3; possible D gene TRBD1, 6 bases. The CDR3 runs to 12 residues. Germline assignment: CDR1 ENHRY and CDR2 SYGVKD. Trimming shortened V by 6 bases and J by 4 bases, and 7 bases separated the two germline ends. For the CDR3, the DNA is TGTGCCATCAGCCAGGGGAATCAGCCCCAGCATTTT. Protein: CAISQGNQPQHF.

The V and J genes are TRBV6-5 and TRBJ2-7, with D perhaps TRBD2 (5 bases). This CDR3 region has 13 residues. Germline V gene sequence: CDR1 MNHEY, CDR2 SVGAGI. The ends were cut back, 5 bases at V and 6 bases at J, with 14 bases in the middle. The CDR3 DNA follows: TGTGCCAGCAGTCCTTACCGGACTCGCGAGCAGTACTTC. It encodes CASSPYRTREQYF.

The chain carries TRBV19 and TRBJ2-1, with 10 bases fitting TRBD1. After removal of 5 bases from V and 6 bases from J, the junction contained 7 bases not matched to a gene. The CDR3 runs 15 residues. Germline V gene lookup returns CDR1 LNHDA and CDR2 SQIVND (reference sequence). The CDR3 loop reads CASSLTGGRINEQFF. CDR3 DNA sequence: TGTGCCAGTAGTCTGACAGGGGGCCGGATCAATGAGCAGTTCTTC.

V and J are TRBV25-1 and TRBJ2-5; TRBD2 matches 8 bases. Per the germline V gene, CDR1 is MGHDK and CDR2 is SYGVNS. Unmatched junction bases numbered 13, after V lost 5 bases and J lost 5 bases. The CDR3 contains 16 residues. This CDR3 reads CASSPGGLPGAETQYF. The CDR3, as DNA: TGTGCCAGCAGTCCGGGGGGGCTTCCCGGGGCGGAGACCCAGTACTTC.

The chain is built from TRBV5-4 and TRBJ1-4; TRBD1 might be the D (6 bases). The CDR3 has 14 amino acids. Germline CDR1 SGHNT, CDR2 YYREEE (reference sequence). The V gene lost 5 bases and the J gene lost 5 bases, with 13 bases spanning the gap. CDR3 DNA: TGTGCCAGCAGTGCACAGGGACGGAATGAAAAACTGTTTTTT. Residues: CASSAQGRNEKLFF. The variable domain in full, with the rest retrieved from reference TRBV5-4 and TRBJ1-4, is ETGVTQSPTHLIKTRGQQVTLRCSSQSGHNTVSWYQQALGQGPQFIFQYYREEENGRGNFPPRFSGLQFPNYSSELNVNALELDDSALYLCASSAQGRNEKLFFGSGTQLSVL.

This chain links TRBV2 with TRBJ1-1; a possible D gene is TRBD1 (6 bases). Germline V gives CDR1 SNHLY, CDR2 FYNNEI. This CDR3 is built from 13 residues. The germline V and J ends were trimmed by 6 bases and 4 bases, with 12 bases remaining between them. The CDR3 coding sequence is TGTGCCAGCAGCCAGGGGCTCGGCACTGAAGCTTTCTTT. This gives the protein CASSQGLGTEAFF.

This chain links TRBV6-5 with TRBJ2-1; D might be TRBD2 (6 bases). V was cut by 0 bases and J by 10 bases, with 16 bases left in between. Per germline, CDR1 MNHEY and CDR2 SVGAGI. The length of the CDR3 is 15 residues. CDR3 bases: TGTGCCAGCAGTTACTCGGCGGGGCCCAGAGGCGAGCAGTTCTTC. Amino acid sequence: CASSYSAGPRGEQFF.

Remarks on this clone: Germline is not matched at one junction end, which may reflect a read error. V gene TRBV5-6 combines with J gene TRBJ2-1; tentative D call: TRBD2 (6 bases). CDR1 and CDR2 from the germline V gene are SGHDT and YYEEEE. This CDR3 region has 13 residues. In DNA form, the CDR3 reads TGTGCCAGCAGCCCCTCTTGGGGGGACCGAACCCTCTTC. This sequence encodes CASSPSWGDRTLF.

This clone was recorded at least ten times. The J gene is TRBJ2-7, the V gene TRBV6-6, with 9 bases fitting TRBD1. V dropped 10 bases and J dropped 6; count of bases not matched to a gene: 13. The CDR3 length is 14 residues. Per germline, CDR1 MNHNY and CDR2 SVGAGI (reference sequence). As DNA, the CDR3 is TGTGCCACCATATCCGGGACAGGGAGGGCCGAGCAGTACTTC. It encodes CATISGTGRAEQYF.

CDR3 region: CARNRGENQPQHF. CDR3 sequence (DNA): TGTGCCAGGAACAGGGGAGAGAATCAGCCCCAGCATTTT. The chain combines TRBV21-1 with TRBJ1-5; the D segment call TRBD1 is taken from the table without a DNA check. TRBV21-1 is deemed a pseudogene. The CDR3 runs 13 residues.

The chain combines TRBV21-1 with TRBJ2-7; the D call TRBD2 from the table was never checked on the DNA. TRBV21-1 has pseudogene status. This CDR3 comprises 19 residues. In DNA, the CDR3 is TGTGCCAGCAGCAAAGAACCCGGTAAACTAGCGGGAGGATCCTACGAGCAGTACTTC. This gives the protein CASSKEPGKLAGGSYEQYF.

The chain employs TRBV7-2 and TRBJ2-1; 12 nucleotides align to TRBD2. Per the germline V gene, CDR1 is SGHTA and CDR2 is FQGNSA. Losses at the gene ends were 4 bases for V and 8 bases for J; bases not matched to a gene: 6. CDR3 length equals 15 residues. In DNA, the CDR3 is TGTGCCAGCAGCTACAGACTAGCGGGAGCCCATGAGCAGTTCTTC. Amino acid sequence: CASSYRLAGAHEQFF.

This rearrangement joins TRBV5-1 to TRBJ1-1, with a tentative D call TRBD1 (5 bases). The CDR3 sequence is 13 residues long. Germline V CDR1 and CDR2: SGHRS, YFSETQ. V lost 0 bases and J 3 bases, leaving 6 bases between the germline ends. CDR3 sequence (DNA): TGCGCCAGCAGCTTGGGACAGCACACTGAAGCTTTCTTT. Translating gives CASSLGQHTEAFF.

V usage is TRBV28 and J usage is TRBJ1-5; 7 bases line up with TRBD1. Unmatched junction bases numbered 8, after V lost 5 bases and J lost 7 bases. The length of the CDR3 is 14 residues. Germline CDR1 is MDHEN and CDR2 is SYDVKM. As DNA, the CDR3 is TGTGCCAGCAGTCCAGGGGGAAAAGTGCAGCCCCAGCATTTT. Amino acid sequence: CASSPGGKVQPQHF.